A single sample gave rise to the 5 T cell receptor beta chains below, sequenced in a study of T cells in Graves' hyperthyroidism and ophthalmopathy. RNA transcripts provided the source from which TCR beta CDR3 regions were amplified. TCR CDR3 regions were first amplified by RT-PCR with HTBI primers. TCRdb re-derived calls from the multiplex PCR reads in MiXCR, one entry per CDR3 protein. The sample lists around 350,000 distinct CDR3 sequences; approximately 16% were seen once. The source material was blood. The receptors come from an older woman with Graves' ophthalmopathy.

This clonotype has just a few counts. V usage is TRBV5-1 and J usage is TRBJ1-4; 11 nucleotides line up with TRBD1. The CDR3 spans 15 residues. In germline, CDR1 is SGHRS, CDR2 YFSETQ. J gave up 7 bases and V 4 bases, and 6 bases lay outside the gene matches. Written as DNA, the CDR3 is TGCGCCAGCAGCCCGGACAGGGGGCGAGGTGAAAAACTGTTTTTT. This encodes CASSPDRGRGEKLFF.

V gene TRBV11-2 combines with J gene TRBJ1-6; 8 bases match TRBD1. CDR1 and CDR2 from the germline V gene are SGHAT and FQNNGV. V was pared by 2 bases and J by 0 bases, with 6 bases of the junction left unmatched. CDR3 length: 18 residues. This CDR3 is CASSLFPGGNSYNSPLHF. CDR3 nucleotides: TGTGCCAGCAGCTTATTTCCAGGGGGCAACTCCTATAATTCACCCCTCCACTTT.

This clonotype was seen more than once but under ten times. The genes are TRBV7-8 and TRBJ2-7; 7 bases fit TRBD1. Unmatched junction bases numbered 8, after V lost 3 bases and J lost 3 bases. CDR1 and CDR2 from the germline V gene are SGHVS and FQNEAQ. The CDR3 consists of 15 residues. CDR3 DNA sequence: TGTGCCAGCAGCTTGTTCCCGGGACAGATCTACGAGCAGTACTTC. As protein: CASSLFPGQIYEQYF.

This clonotype was seen a handful of times. The V gene is TRBV5-6, the J gene TRBJ1-5; 8 nucleotides match TRBD1. Trimming at V came to 2 bases and at J to 7 bases, leaving 8 bases not matched to a gene. This CDR3 spans 15 amino acids. Germline V gene sequence: CDR1 SGHDT, CDR2 YYEEEE. In DNA form, the CDR3 reads TGTGCCAGCAGCTTAGGACAGGGCGGCTTGCAGCCCCAGCATTTT. This sequence encodes CASSLGQGGLQPQHF.

As for this clonotype: A single base separates this from a much larger clone, so it may be a read error. The conserved phenylalanine or tryptophan is not found at the CDR3 terminus, so this likely reflects a read error. J is TRBJ2-1 and V is TRBV28; tentatively, D is TRBD1 (6 bases). Looked up from germline, CDR1 is MDHEN and CDR2 is SYDVKM. This CDR3 region has 13 residues. Trimming took off 10 bases at V and 3 bases at J, with 13 bases between the two ends. The CDR3 protein is CATTGIFYNEQFL. The CDR3 DNA reads as TGTGCCACCACAGGGATCTTCTACAATGAGCAGTTCCTC.